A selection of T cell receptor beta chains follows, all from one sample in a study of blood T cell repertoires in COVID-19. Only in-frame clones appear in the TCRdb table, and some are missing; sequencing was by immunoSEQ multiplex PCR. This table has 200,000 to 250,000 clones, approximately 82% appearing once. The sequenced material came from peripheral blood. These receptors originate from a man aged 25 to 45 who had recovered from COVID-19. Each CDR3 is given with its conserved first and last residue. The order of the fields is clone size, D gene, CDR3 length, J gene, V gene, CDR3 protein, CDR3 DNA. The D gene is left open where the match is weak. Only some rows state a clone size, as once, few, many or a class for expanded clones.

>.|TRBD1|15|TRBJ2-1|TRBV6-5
CASSYSADRANEQFF
TGTGCCAGCAGTTACTCGGCGGACAGGGCCAATGAGCAGTTCTTC
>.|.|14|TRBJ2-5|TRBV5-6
CASSTGQMQETQYF
TGTGCCAGCAGCACCGGACAGATGCAAGAGACCCAGTACTTC
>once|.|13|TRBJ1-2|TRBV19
CASSIRPRGGYTF
TGTGCCAGTTCTATTCGGCCTCGAGGTGGCTACACCTTC
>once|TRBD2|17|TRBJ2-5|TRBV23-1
CASSQSVVRGVQETQYF
TGCGCCAGCAGTCAATCAGTGGTGCGGGGGGTACAAGAGACCCAGTACTTC
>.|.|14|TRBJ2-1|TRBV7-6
CASSLGGGWNEQFF
TGTGCCAGCAGCTTAGGGGGGGGCTGGAATGAGCAGTTCTTC
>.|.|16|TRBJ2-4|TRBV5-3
CARSLVCRLAKNIQYF
TGTGCCAGAAGCTTGGTTTGCAGACTAGCCAAAAACATTCAGTACTTC
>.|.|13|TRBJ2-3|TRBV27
CASSFRGTDTQYF
TGTGCCAGCAGTTTTAGGGGAACAGATACGCAGTATTTT
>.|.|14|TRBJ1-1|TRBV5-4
CASSPGTYNTEAFF
TGTGCCAGCAGCCCCGGGACATATAACACTGAAGCTTTCTTT
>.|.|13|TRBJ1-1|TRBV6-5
CASKGLMNTEAFF
TGTGCCAGCAAGGGGCTCATGAACACTGAAGCTTTCTTT
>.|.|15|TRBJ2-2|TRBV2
CASSETPGRTGELFF
TGTGCCAGCAGTGAAACACCAGGGCGAACCGGGGAGCTGTTTTTT
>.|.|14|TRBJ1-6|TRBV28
CASSPDTYNSPLHF
TGTGCCAGCAGTCCGGACACCTATAATTCACCCCTCCACTTT
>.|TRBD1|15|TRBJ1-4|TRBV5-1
CASSPDRATNEKLFF
TGCGCCAGCAGCCCCGACAGGGCAACTAATGAAAAACTGTTTTTT
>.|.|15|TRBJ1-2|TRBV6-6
CASSPPVETGRGYTF
TGTGCCAGCAGCCCCCCCGTCGAGACAGGAAGGGGCTACACCTTC
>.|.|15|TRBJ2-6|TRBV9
CASSVTGSGANVLTF
TGTGCCAGCAGCGTTACAGGGTCCGGGGCCAACGTCCTGACTTTC
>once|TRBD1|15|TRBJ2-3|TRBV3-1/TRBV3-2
CASSQTGGNTDTQYF
TGTGCCAGCAGCCAAACAGGGGGCAACACAGATACGCAGTATTTT
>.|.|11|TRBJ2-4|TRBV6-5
CASRQANIQYF
TGTGCCAGTAGACAGGCCAACATTCAGTACTTC
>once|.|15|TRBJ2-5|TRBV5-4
CASSSRTNIQETQYF
TGTGCCAGCAGCAGCAGGACTAACATACAAGAGACCCAGTACTTC
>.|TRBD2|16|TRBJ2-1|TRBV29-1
CSVDSGGLAVHNEQFF
TGCAGCGTTGATTCAGGGGGACTAGCTGTCCACAATGAGCAGTTCTTC
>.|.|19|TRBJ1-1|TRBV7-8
CASSLGGGYTVRLTTEAFF
TGTGCCAGCAGCTTAGGGGGAGGGTATACGGTAAGGTTGACCACTGAAGCTTTCTTT
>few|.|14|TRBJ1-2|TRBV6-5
CASSASGVTYGYTF
TGTGCCAGCAGCGCTTCGGGGGTTACTTATGGCTACACCTTC
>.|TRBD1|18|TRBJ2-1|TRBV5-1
CASSLMGQGKSSYNEQFF
TGCGCCAGCAGCTTGATGGGACAGGGAAAAAGCTCCTACAATGAGCAGTTCTTC
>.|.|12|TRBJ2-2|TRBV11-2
CASSPSTGELFF
TGTGCCAGCAGCCCCTCTACCGGGGAGCTGTTTTTT
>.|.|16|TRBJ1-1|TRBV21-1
CASTLQGDRPWTEAFF
TGTGCCAGCACCCTACAAGGGGACAGGCCTTGGACTGAAGCTTTCTTT
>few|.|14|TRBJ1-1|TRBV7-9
CASSARGGIAEAFF
TGTGCCAGCAGCGCCCGGGGGGGGATCGCTGAAGCTTTCTTT
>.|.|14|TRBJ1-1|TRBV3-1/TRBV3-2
CASRPTDRNTEAFF
TGTGCCAGCAGACCGACCGACAGGAACACTGAAGCTTTCTTT
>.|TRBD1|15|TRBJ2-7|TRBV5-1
CASSLAGTGGYEQYF
TGCGCCAGCAGCTTGGCCGGGACAGGGGGCTACGAGCAGTACTTC
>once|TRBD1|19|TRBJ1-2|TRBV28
CASSSPYPAGTGSDYGYTF
TGTGCCAGCAGCTCACCTTACCCCGCCGGGACAGGGTCTGACTATGGCTACACCTTC
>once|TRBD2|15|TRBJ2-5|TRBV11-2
CASSRELADWETQYF
TGTGCCAGCAGCCGAGAGCTAGCGGACTGGGAGACCCAGTACTTC
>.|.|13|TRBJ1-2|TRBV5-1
CASSLGQMNGYTF
TGCGCCAGCAGCTTGGGGCAGATGAATGGCTACACCTTC
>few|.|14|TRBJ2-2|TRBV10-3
CAMGGYEGAGELFF
TGTGCCATGGGAGGCTACGAAGGGGCCGGGGAGCTGTTTTTT
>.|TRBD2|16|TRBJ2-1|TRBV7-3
CASSLMGLAGGNEQFF
TGTGCCAGCAGCTTAATGGGGCTAGCGGGGGGCAATGAGCAGTTCTTC
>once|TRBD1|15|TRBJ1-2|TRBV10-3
CAISDPGQLSYGYTF
TGTGCCATCAGTGACCCGGGACAGCTCTCCTATGGCTACACCTTC
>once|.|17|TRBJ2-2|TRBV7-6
CASSLEYPGSNTGELFF
TGTGCCAGCAGCTTAGAATATCCAGGGTCGAACACCGGGGAGCTGTTTTTT
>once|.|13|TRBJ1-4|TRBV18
CASSLDRTEKLFF
TGTGCCAGCTCACTCGACAGAACTGAAAAACTGTTTTTT
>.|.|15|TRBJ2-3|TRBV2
CASKVGFLDTDTQYF
TGTGCCAGCAAAGTCGGGTTCCTTGACACAGATACGCAGTATTTT
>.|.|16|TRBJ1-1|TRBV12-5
CASGLSPGGRRSEAFF
TGTGCTAGTGGTTTGTCCCCCGGAGGACGGAGGAGTGAAGCTTTCTTT
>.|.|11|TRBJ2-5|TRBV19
CASRGGETQYF
TGTGCCAGTAGGGGGGGAGAGACCCAGTACTTC
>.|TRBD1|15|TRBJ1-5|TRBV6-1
CASSESSGGNQPQHF
TGTGCCAGCAGTGAAAGCTCAGGGGGAAATCAGCCCCAGCATTTT
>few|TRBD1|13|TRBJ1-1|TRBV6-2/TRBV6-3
CASSQQGYTEAFF
TGTGCCAGCAGTCAACAGGGGTACACTGAAGCTTTCTTT
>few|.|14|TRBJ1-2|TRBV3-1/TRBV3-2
CASSQIQGSDGYTF
TGTGCCAGCAGCCAAATCCAGGGAAGCGATGGCTACACCTTC
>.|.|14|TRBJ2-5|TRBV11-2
CASSEDSLKGTQYF
TGTGCCAGCAGCGAGGACTCTTTAAAGGGGACCCAGTACTTC
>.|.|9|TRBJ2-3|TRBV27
CVPTDTQYF
TGTGTTCCAACAGATACGCAGTATTTT
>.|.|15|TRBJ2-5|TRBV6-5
CASSYSIRDQETQYF
TGTGCCAGCAGTTACTCGATCAGGGACCAAGAGACCCAGTACTTC
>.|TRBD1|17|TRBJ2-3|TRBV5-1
CASSMNPGQGSSNTQYF
TGCGCCAGCAGCATGAATCCGGGACAGGGCTCTTCCAATACGCAGTATTTT
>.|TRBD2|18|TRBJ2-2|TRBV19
CASSISPSGGAGTGELFF
TGTGCCAGTAGTATCAGCCCTAGCGGGGGGGCTGGCACCGGGGAGCTGTTTTTT
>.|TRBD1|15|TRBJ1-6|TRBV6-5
CASSTQQGIGAPLHF
TGTGCCAGCAGCACTCAACAGGGGATAGGTGCACCCCTCCACTTT
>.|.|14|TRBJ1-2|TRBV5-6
CASSLGGVNYGYTF
TGTGCCAGCAGCTTGGGAGGAGTCAACTATGGCTACACCTTC
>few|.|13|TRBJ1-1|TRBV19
CASSIRKNTEAFF
TGTGCCAGTAGTATCAGGAAGAACACTGAAGCTTTCTTT
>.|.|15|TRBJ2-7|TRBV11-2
CASSLLGAGAYEQYF
TGTGCCAGCAGCTTACTTGGGGCCGGAGCCTACGAGCAGTACTTC
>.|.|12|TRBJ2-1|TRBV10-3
CAISPQGNEQFF
TGTGCCATCAGCCCCCAGGGGAATGAGCAGTTCTTC
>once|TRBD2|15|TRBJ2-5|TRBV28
CASSPRLAGGETQYF
TGTGCCAGCAGTCCAAGACTAGCGGGGGGAGAGACCCAGTACTTC
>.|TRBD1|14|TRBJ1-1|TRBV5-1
CASSPGTGNTEAFF
TGCGCCAGCAGCCCCGGGACAGGTAACACTGAAGCTTTCTTT
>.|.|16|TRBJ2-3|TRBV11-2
CASSSNPGLNTDTQYF
TGTGCCAGCAGCTCTAACCCAGGGTTGAACACAGATACGCAGTATTTT
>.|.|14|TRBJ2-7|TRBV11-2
CASSSRGDSYEQYF
TGTGCCAGCAGCTCCAGGGGGGACTCCTACGAGCAGTACTTC
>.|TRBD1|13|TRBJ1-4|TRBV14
CASSQGTGGKLFF
TGTGCCAGCAGCCAAGGGACAGGGGGAAAACTGTTTTTT
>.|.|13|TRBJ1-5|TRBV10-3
CAITPSYNQPQHF
TGTGCCATCACCCCTAGTTACAATCAGCCCCAGCATTTT
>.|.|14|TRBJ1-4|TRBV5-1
CASSLFFTNEKLFF
TGCGCCAGCAGCTTGTTTTTTACAAATGAAAAACTGTTTTTT
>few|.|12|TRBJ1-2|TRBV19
CASRPQGSGYTF
TGTGCCAGTAGACCCCAGGGTTCTGGCTACACCTTC
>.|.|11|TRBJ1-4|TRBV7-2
CASSSDEKLFF
TGTGCCAGCAGCTCGGATGAAAAACTGTTTTTT
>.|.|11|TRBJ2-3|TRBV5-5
CASSEADTQYF
TGTGCCAGCAGCGAGGCAGATACGCAGTATTTT